This entry describes one T cell receptor beta chain. This clonotype was found a few times. Its antigen has not been determined. No qualities accompany the bases; no much larger clone lies one base away. The sample belongs to a study of human T cells and chemical hapten exposure (dated by TCRdb to about 2021). For context, the study as a whole: For sensitization, 2% DPC in acetone was applied to a 2 cm by 2 cm area of upper inner arm skin. The mostly female patient cohort included alopecia areata with under or over 50% scalp involvement, alopecia totalis and alopecia universalis. Patient blood was sampled pre-sensitization (week 0) and at 2, 6 and about 24 weeks after DPC sensitization. Patch tests used Finn chambers with 0.01% DPC on the upper back, scored after 6 days by International Contact Dermatitis Research Group standards. Libraries were combined into a pool for sequencing, and differences in TCR yield between samples came mainly from small differences in library volumes within the pool. The study tracked peripheral blood TCR repertoire changes in vivo during primary and secondary sensitization to the hapten diphenylcyclopropenone (DPC) in alopecia patients. Patients additionally received weekly therapeutic DPC doses to the scalp throughout the roughly 24-week study period. Roughly 30 alopecia patients gave blood for TCR sequencing at one to four time points (pre-sensitization, 2, 6 and 24 weeks). On the study overall, not on this receptor specifically: Compared with pre-sensitization or healthy control sets, expanded TCRs formed significantly more large CDR3 similarity clusters, which is consistent with antigen-driven responses. Because all patients had alopecia, a presumed autoimmune disease, the immune response of the patients might differ from that of healthy individuals. Patch test score was positively correlated with the number of PT1 expanded TCRs, with significance at thresholds 8, 16 and 32 but not at 4. Repeated subsampling changed both the strength of the expansion versus patch-test correlation and the threshold at which the correlation became significant. DPC sensitization did not change the number of TCRs with a frequency above 1 in 1000, and there was no evidence of changes in global repertoire structure.

The CDR3 numbers 17 residues from cysteine through phenylalanine. The DNA shown is the 51-base CDR3, in frame from base 1. The germline V gene provides CDR1 MNHEY and CDR2 SVGEGT. Between the V and J ends, shortened by 4 bases and 6 bases respectively, the junction contains 23 bases. The method was RACE. Sequenced on a NextSeq 500. During library preparation, unique molecular identifiers were attached to individual cDNA molecules so that TCRs could be counted in a quantitative, reproducible way. For every blood RNA sample, sequencing covered both the TCR alpha and TCR beta chains. From the authors' description of their analysis: A median of about 87,000 TCRs per sample was observed, with a range of 23,224 to 690,600. The Decombinator software suite was used to annotate V, J and CDR3 in the TCR reads. To make PS versus PT1 abundance plots, every sample was subsampled to the same number of TCRs (28,000). TCRs were defined as expanded if absent before sensitization and observed at least eight times at the 2-week time point. In TCRdb, the public reads were trimmed at Q25 with fastp and aligned with MiXCR, with productive beta chains retained. Entries are consolidated by CDR3 protein sequence, retaining the most common genes and DNA. TCRdb, not the authors, supplied the V and J calls. This sample gives approximately 350,000 distinct CDR3 sequences in total; 6% to 8.5% of them show up just once. Together, the top ten hold about 8% of the sample.

The sample's time point label is to be understood as: patch test 1, 2 weeks after DPC sensitization. The treatment or condition label for this specimen denotes: therapeutic diphenylcyclopropenone sensitization with weekly scalp DPC. At each patch-test visit, blood was drawn before the patch test was applied. Patients were considered eligible if aged 18 to 70, diagnosed with alopecia and deemed suitable for DPC therapy, and patients were excluded if pregnant. Total RNA was isolated from unfractionated whole blood collected in Tempus Blood RNA tubes. This clonotype was obtained from a young woman with alopecia areata. Some clones in this sample may be carry-over from other donors' samples. The material was whole blood, obtained in connection with sensitization to the hapten diphenylcyclopropenone (DPC). This chain joins TRBV6-2 or TRBV6-3 to TRBJ2-3; the D segment could be TRBD2, given 6 matching bases. The encoded CDR3 is CASSSRDRDWVSDTQYF. The DNA sequence is TGTGCCAGCAGTTCGCGAGACCGGGACTGGGTTTCGGATACGCAGTATTTT.